These 28 T cell receptor beta chains came from one sample sequenced in a study of T cell changes during pregnancy in multiple sclerosis. Assay used: immunoSEQ multiplex PCR; TCRdb lists only in-frame clones, some missing. The sample contains around 56,000 clones, about 94% of which appear only once. Material: CD8+ T cells from peripheral blood mononuclear cells, obtained after pregnancy. All receptors derive from a female donor with multiple sclerosis, enrolled in a pregnancy study.

This chain connects TRBV19 to TRBJ2-7, with 8 bases that match TRBD1. Germline V gene data show CDR1 as LNHDA and CDR2 as SQIVND (reference sequence). Unmatched junction bases numbered 9, after V lost 5 bases and J lost 0 bases. The CDR3 extends over 16 amino acids. Here the CDR3 reads CASSPLLRGLSYEQYF. CDR3 bases: TGTGCCAGTAGTCCACTCCTCAGGGGGCTCTCCTACGAGCAGTACTTC.

The chain links TRBV7-9 to TRBJ1-2; no definite D call. Looked up from germline, CDR1 is SEHNR and CDR2 is FQNEAQ (reference sequence). The CDR3 is made up of 12 amino acids. V was clipped by 7 bases and J by 2 bases, with 8 bases between them. The CDR3 loop is CASKGANYGYTF. CDR3 bases: TGTGCCAGCAAGGGAGCAAACTATGGCTACACCTTC.

This clone appeared a single time. The V gene is TRBV9, the J gene TRBJ2-3; possible D gene TRBD2, 5 bases. V lost 5 bases to trimming and J lost 6 bases, with 10 bases between them. The CDR3 consists of 12 residues. The germline V gene has CDR1 SGDLS and CDR2 YYNGEE. As DNA, the CDR3 is TGTGCCAGCAGTTCTAGCCCCGATACGCAGTATTTT. Protein: CASSSSPDTQYF.

This clone was seen just once. The chain carries TRBV28 and TRBJ2-7; TRBD2 matches 10 bases. The junction had 1 base not matched to a gene; V was cut back by 3 bases and J by 2 bases. The CDR3 is 14 amino acids. Germline CDR1 is MDHEN and CDR2 is SYDVKM. CDR3 residues: CASSFTSGAYEQYF. CDR3 in DNA: TGTGCCAGCAGTTTTACTAGCGGGGCCTACGAGCAGTACTTC.

The rearrangement links TRBV6-5 to TRBJ2-7; 10 nucleotides agree with TRBD2. J was trimmed by 0 bases and V by 8 bases; bases with no gene match: 4. The CDR3 is 14 amino acids. Germline V gives CDR1 MNHEY, CDR2 SVGAGI. For the CDR3, the DNA is TGTGCCAGCCGCGGACTAGCGGACTCCTACGAGCAGTACTTC. This sequence encodes CASRGLADSYEQYF.

The chain recombines TRBV27 with TRBJ2-5, with no clear D. This CDR3 comprises 16 residues. Trimming removed 0 bases from V and 5 bases from J, with 16 bases in between. CDR1 and CDR2 from the germline V gene are MNHEY and SMNVEV (reference sequence). The CDR3 protein is CASSLSAAAHRETQYF. The CDR3 DNA follows: TGTGCCAGCAGTTTATCCGCGGCCGCTCACCGGGAGACCCAGTACTTC.

The V call is TRBV4-2, the J call TRBJ2-7; TRBD1 aligns across 9 bases. Trimming removed 0 bases from V and 3 bases from J; junction bases left unmatched: 3. This CDR3 is 15 amino acids long. Looked up from germline, CDR1 is LGHNA and CDR2 is YNFKEQ. CDR3 loop: CASSQDRQGDYEQYF. In DNA, the CDR3 is TGTGCCAGCAGCCAAGATAGACAGGGGGACTACGAGCAGTACTTC.

CDR3 nucleotides: TGTGCCTGGAGTGGGGGCAGGGGGGAAGGCTACACCTTC. Translated, it gives CAWSGGRGEGYTF. The chain links TRBV30 to TRBJ1-2; 7 nucleotides agree with TRBD1. Germline assignment: CDR1 GTSNPN and CDR2 SVGIG (reference sequence). The CDR3 runs to 13 residues. The trim removed 1 base at V and 8 bases at J, leaving 7 bases unmatched.

The chain employs TRBV9 and TRBJ2-3; TRBD1 agrees at 7 bases. This CDR3 has 15 residues. V lost 2 bases and J lost 0; bases outside the gene matches: 3. Germline CDR1 and CDR2: SGDLS and YYNGEE. DNA of the CDR3: TGTGCCAGCAGCGTTGGGACAGTTAGCACAGATACGCAGTATTTT. Translated: CASSVGTVSTDTQYF.

CDR3 sequence (DNA): TGTGCCATCACCGGGAGGGTGCCCGCGAACACCGGGGAGCTGTTTTTT. Its protein is CAITGRVPANTGELFF. The chain uses TRBV2 and TRBJ2-2; 8 nucleotides match TRBD2. Germline lookup yields CDR1 SNHLY and CDR2 FYNNEI. This CDR3 is built from 16 residues. The ends lost 10 bases at V and 0 bases at J; junction bases unmatched: 10.

The chain uses TRBV7-9 and TRBJ2-7; the match to TRBD1 covers 7 bases. The CDR3 is 15 residues long. Trimming took 5 bases from V and 0 from J; bases not matched to a gene: 7. Germline V gene lookup returns CDR1 SEHNR and CDR2 FQNEAQ (reference sequence). The CDR3 nucleotides read TGTGCCAGCAGCCTCCGGGACAGACCCTCCTACGAGCAGTACTTC. Its translation is CASSLRDRPSYEQYF.

This clone was seen just once. Germline is not matched at one junction end, which may reflect a read error. The chain combines TRBV6-5 with TRBJ1-4; TRBD1 is a possible D gene (5 bases). The CDR3 runs 13 residues. Germline V gene lookup returns CDR1 MNHEY and CDR2 SVGAGI. The CDR3 loop is CPGGRTTNEKLFF. As DNA, the CDR3 is TGCCCGGGGGGGAGAACAACTAATGAAAAACTGTTTTTT.

The chain is built from TRBV7-2 and TRBJ1-3; 7 positions match TRBD1. After removal of 2 bases from V and 0 bases from J, the junction contained 7 bases not matched to a gene. The length of the CDR3 is 17 residues. Germline V gene lookup returns CDR1 SGHTA and CDR2 FQGNSA. CDR3 in amino acids: CASSLNRQGSSGNTIYF. The CDR3 DNA reads as TGTGCCAGCAGCTTAAACAGACAGGGTTCCTCTGGAAACACCATATATTTT.

The V and J genes are TRBV9 and TRBJ2-7; 13 bases align to TRBD2. The CDR3 spans 16 residues. Germline CDR1 is SGDLS and CDR2 is YYNGEE. The ends lost 4 bases at V and 6 bases at J; junction bases unmatched: 10. CDR3: CASSPDPTSGRFEQYF. Here the CDR3 DNA reads TGTGCCAGCAGCCCGGACCCGACTAGCGGGAGGTTCGAGCAGTACTTC.

V is TRBV7-6 and J is TRBJ2-2; TRBD2 matches at 7 bases. The V gene's germline CDR1 is SGHVS and CDR2 FNYEAQ. There are 16 residues in the CDR3. The V and J ends lost 5 bases and 1 base, in that order; junction bases with no gene match: 7. Here the CDR3 reads CASSAPGLRNTGELFF. As DNA, the CDR3 is TGTGCCAGCAGCGCGCCGGGACTAAGGAACACCGGGGAGCTGTTTTTT.

The V call is TRBV6-1, the J call TRBJ1-2; D is unresolved. V lost 4 bases to trimming and J lost 5 bases, with 5 bases between them. Germline V gene lookup returns CDR1 MNHNS and CDR2 SASEGT. The CDR3 loop spans 11 amino acids. The chain's CDR3 is CASSGSYGYTF. The CDR3 bases are TGTGCCAGCAGTGGTTCATATGGCTACACCTTC.

The chain joins TRBV27 to TRBJ2-1; 8 nucleotides agree with TRBD2. CDR1 is MNHEY, CDR2 SMNVEV, per germline (reference sequence). Unmatched junction bases numbered 8, after V lost 2 bases and J lost 8 bases. CDR3 length: 15 residues. Here the CDR3 reads CASSLIPAGDHEQFF. In DNA, the CDR3 is TGTGCCAGCAGTTTAATCCCAGCGGGAGACCATGAGCAGTTCTTC.

The chain uses TRBV28 and TRBJ1-3, with D perhaps matching TRBD1 (5 bases). Germline CDR1 MDHEN, CDR2 SYDVKM. The CDR3 sequence is 14 residues long. Deletions cut 5 bases from V and 0 bases from J, with 8 bases between. This chain's CDR3 is CASSPGVSGNTIYF. The CDR3 coding sequence is TGTGCCAGCAGTCCGGGGGTCTCTGGAAACACCATATATTTT.

This chain uses TRBV6-1 with TRBJ2-7, with D possibly matching TRBD2 (6 bases). CDR3 length: 18 amino acids. The V and J ends lost 0 bases and 0 bases respectively, with 18 bases between them. Germline CDR1 reads MNHNS; CDR2 reads SASEGT. This CDR3 is CASSEARGSSSPSYEQYF. Here the CDR3 DNA reads TGTGCCAGCAGTGAAGCGCGGGGATCCTCGAGTCCCTCCTACGAGCAGTACTTC.

The chain uses TRBV9 and TRBJ1-1; D remains ambiguous. The germline V gene has CDR1 SGDLS and CDR2 YYNGEE. CDR3 length: 14 amino acids. Deletions cut 0 bases from V and 3 bases from J, with 9 bases between. CDR3 loop: CASSVEPGDTEAFF. The CDR3 coding sequence is TGTGCCAGCAGCGTAGAGCCAGGCGACACTGAAGCTTTCTTT.

V usage is TRBV27 and J usage is TRBJ1-1; weak D call: TRBD1 (5 bases). CDR3 length: 14 residues. Trimming stripped 8 bases from V and 5 bases from J, with 18 bases between. The germline V gene encodes CDR1 MNHEY and CDR2 SMNVEV (reference sequence). The CDR3 DNA follows: TGTGCCAGCGTCTCTGGGGGAGGTGAGACTGAAGCTTTCTTT. Its translation: CASVSGGGETEAFF.

The chain recombines TRBV2 with TRBJ1-1; no definite D call. Germline-derived CDR1 and CDR2 are SNHLY and FYNNEI. The CDR3 covers 15 residues. V was shortened by 1 base and J by 6 bases, with 15 bases between the two germline ends. CDR3 DNA: TGTGCCAGCAGTGAAGATCGCGGTTCTCGTGCTGAAGCTTTCTTT. This encodes CASSEDRGSRAEAFF.

The V and J genes are TRBV19 and TRBJ2-3; D call uncertain. Germline CDR1 and CDR2: LNHDA and SQIVND (reference sequence). The CDR3 loop spans 13 amino acids. With 3 bases removed from V and 2 bases from J, the gap between germline ends came to 6 bases. As DNA, the CDR3 is TGTGCCAGTAGTATGGGCGACACAGATACGCAGTATTTT. As protein: CASSMGDTDTQYF.

V gene TRBV10-2 combines with J gene TRBJ2-3; 9 bases are a match to TRBD1. Trimming took 8 bases from V and 0 from J; bases not matched to a gene: 3. The CDR3 covers 14 residues. Germline CDR1 WSHSY, CDR2 SAAADI. The CDR3 region has the DNA TGCGCCAGCGGGGGGACAGGGAGCACAGATACGCAGTATTTT. It yields the protein CASGGTGSTDTQYF.

This rearrangement joins TRBV2 to TRBJ2-1, with D possibly matching TRBD1 (5 bases). The CDR3 consists of 12 residues. V lost 8 bases to trimming and J lost 2 bases, with 7 bases between them. Germline V gene data show CDR1 as SNHLY and CDR2 as FYNNEI. DNA for the CDR3: TGTGCCAGCCAGGGCGCCTACAATGAGCAGTTCTTC. Translating gives CASQGAYNEQFF.

The gene calls are TRBV5-5 and TRBJ1-5; 8 nucleotides match TRBD1. CDR1 and CDR2 from the germline V gene are SGHKS and YYEKEE (reference sequence). The J segment lost 6 bases and the V segment lost 0 bases, leaving 5 bases of the junction unmatched. The CDR3 totals 15 residues. The CDR3 region has the DNA TGTGCCAGCAGCTTGGGACAGGGGTTGGGTCAGCCCCAGCATTTT. Protein sequence: CASSLGQGLGQPQHF.

This clone was seen a single time. The chain carries TRBV5-5 and TRBJ2-1, with 8 bases that match TRBD2. J gave up 1 base and V 4 bases, and 10 bases lay outside the gene matches. The CDR3 is 17 amino acids. The germline V gene encodes CDR1 SGHKS and CDR2 YYEKEE (reference sequence). CDR3 coding DNA: TGTGCCAGCAGCACAAATATAGCGGGAATTTCCTACAATGAGCAGTTCTTC. This sequence encodes CASSTNIAGISYNEQFF.

The chain recombines TRBV27 with TRBJ2-1, with 8 bases identical to TRBD1. V shed 5 bases and J 8 bases; nucleotides not matched to a gene: 8. The CDR3 has 14 residues. Germline V gene data show CDR1 as MNHEY and CDR2 as SMNVEV (reference sequence). DNA for the CDR3: TGTGCCAGCAGTATGAAGGACAGGGACCATGAGCAGTTCTTC. Translating gives CASSMKDRDHEQFF.